Listed here is a single TCR beta chain. This record comes from a study of blood T cell repertoires in COVID-19. Study in general: Donors in the United States, Italy and Spain gave samples during acute or convalescent COVID-19.

The length of the CDR3 is 15 residues. In germline, CDR1 is LNHDA, CDR2 SQIVND (reference sequence). The V and J ends lost 9 bases and 4 bases respectively, with 22 bases between them. Profiling relied on immunoSEQ multiplex PCR, and the TCRdb table lists in-frame clones only, not all of them. This table has 95,000 to 150,000 clones, almost 90% appearing once. The receptor was derived from a woman between 45 and 60 years old with active or convalescent COVID-19. The sequencing input was peripheral blood. The chain employs TRBV19 and TRBJ2-7, with D possibly being TRBD1 (5 bases). The chain's CDR3 is CASAHQGGHPYEQYF. The CDR3 bases are TGTGCCAGCGCGCATCAGGGCGGACACCCATACGAGCAGTACTTC.